Presented here are 6 T cell receptor beta chains from one specimen sequenced in a study of shared clonotypes between healthy human individuals. Some clones are missing from TCRdb's copy, which holds only in-frame ones; the method was immunoSEQ multiplex PCR. The sample has about 380,000 clones; around 96% are singletons. What was sequenced was memory CD8+ T cells sorted from blood. The subset here: CD45RO+ cells pooled with CCR7-negative TemRA cells. Every receptor here comes from a man aged 25 to 40 in good health.

The V and J genes are TRBV28 and TRBJ2-7; D is undetermined. This CDR3 spans 13 amino acids. V was pared by 4 bases and J by 2 bases, with 9 bases between. Germline CDR1 and CDR2: MDHEN and SYDVKM. The CDR3 sequence is CASSYNGPYEQYF. The CDR3 nucleotides are TGTGCCAGCAGTTATAACGGACCCTACGAGCAGTACTTC.

Comment on this clone: The same CDR3 also results from other DNA sequences found in this sample. The J gene is TRBJ1-1, the V gene TRBV5-1; possible D gene TRBD1, 6 bases. CDR1 is SGHRS and CDR2 is YFSETQ in the germline V gene. The CDR3 is 14 residues long. Trimming pared 0 bases from V and 1 base from J, leaving 7 bases between. The CDR3 loop reads CASSLGGGNTEAFF. The CDR3 DNA sequence: TGCGCCAGCAGCTTGGGAGGGGGGAACACTGAAGCTTTCTTT. Based on the CDR3 plus reference TRBV5-1 and TRBJ1-1, the full variable domain is KAGVTQTPRYLIKTRGQQVTLSCSPISGHRSVSWYQQTPGQGLQFLFEYFSETQRNKGNFPGRFSGRQFSNSRSEMNVSTLELGDSALYLCASSLGGGNTEAFFGQGTRLTVV.

This sequence joins TRBV19 and TRBJ2-7, with D possibly matching TRBD2 (5 bases). This CDR3 has 13 amino acids. V was trimmed by 3 bases and J by 2 bases, leaving 8 bases between them. Germline V gene lookup returns CDR1 LNHDA and CDR2 SQIVND (reference sequence). The CDR3 is CASSMGVTYEQYF. CDR3 nucleotides: TGTGCCAGTAGTATGGGAGTCACCTACGAGCAGTACTTC. The variable domain in full, completed from reference TRBV19 and TRBJ2-7, reads DGGITQSPKYLFRKEGQNVTLSCEQNLNHDAMYWYRQDPGQGLRLIYYSQIVNDFQKGDIAEGYSVSREKKESFPLTVTSAQKNPTAFYLCASSMGVTYEQYFGPGTRLTVT.

The genes are TRBV7-2 and TRBJ2-3; the match to TRBD1 covers 7 bases. V lost 5 bases and J lost 9; bases outside the gene matches: 8. CDR3 length: 13 residues. Germline V CDR1 and CDR2: SGHTA, FQGNSA. The CDR3 sequence is CASSIIRGQTQYF. CDR3 DNA: TGTGCCAGCAGCATTATAAGGGGACAGACGCAGTATTTT.

The chain combines TRBV28 with TRBJ1-5; no clear D gene. The CDR3 covers 12 residues. Trimming left V 6 bases short and J 7 bases short, with 10 bases between. CDR1 and CDR2 from the germline V gene are MDHEN and SYDVKM. CDR3 bases: TGTGCCAGCAGGACCTTGGGGCAGCCCCAGCATTTT. As protein: CASRTLGQPQHF. The full variable domain, its missing parts supplied by reference TRBV28 and TRBJ1-5, is DVKVTQSSRYLVKRTGEKVFLECVQDMDHENMFWYRQDPGLGLRLIYFSYDVKMKEKGDIPEGYSVSREKKERFSLILESASTNQTSMYLCASRTLGQPQHFGDGTRLSIL.

The rearrangement uses TRBV6-5 and TRBJ2-7; weak D call: TRBD2 (5 bases). Germline V gene sequence: CDR1 MNHEY, CDR2 SVGAGI. CDR3 length equals 15 residues. V was pared by 4 bases and J by 2 bases, with 15 bases between. The CDR3 protein is CASSLVGVGPYEQYF. The CDR3 nucleotides read TGTGCCAGCAGTTTAGTGGGAGTAGGGCCCTACGAGCAGTACTTC.